The 22 T cell receptor beta chains below come from one sample, sequenced in a study of read filtering for tumor transcriptome and immune sequencing. The library was built from about 400 ng RNA with molecular barcoded adaptors for alpha/delta and beta/gamma chains. Each CDR3 protein gets one entry after TCRdb re-called the reads with MiXCR. The sample has tens of thousands of distinct CDR3 sequences; roughly an eighth are singletons. Source material: a population of CD138-negative cells sorted from bone marrow. These receptors originate from a donor over 35 with multiple myeloma.

This clonotype appeared many times. The gene calls are TRBV20-1 and TRBJ1-1, with TRBD1 as a possible D gene (5 bases). The CDR3 totals 12 residues. CDR1 is DFQATT, CDR2 SNEGSKA, per germline (reference sequence). V gave up 7 bases and J gave up 4 bases, with 13 bases separating them. The CDR3 sequence is CSVIPGGTEAFF. Written as DNA, the CDR3 is TGCAGTGTTATCCCGGGGGGCACTGAAGCTTTCTTT.

This clonotype occurred many times. The rearrangement joins TRBV5-1 to TRBJ1-3; 7 bases align to TRBD1. V lost 0 bases, J lost 0 bases, and 6 bases stayed unmatched. Germline CDR1 SGHRS, CDR2 YFSETQ. This CDR3 spans 17 amino acids. CDR3 region: CASSLVGGGGSGNTIYF. The DNA of the CDR3 is TGCGCCAGCAGCTTGGTAGGGGGCGGTGGCTCTGGAAACACCATATATTTT.

The rearrangement uses TRBV27 and TRBJ2-3, with TRBD2 matching over 8 bases. The CDR3 extends over 15 amino acids. The germline V gene has CDR1 MNHEY and CDR2 SMNVEV (reference sequence). With 0 bases clipped from V and 5 bases from J, the junction kept 4 bases outside the gene matches. CDR3 DNA: TGTGCCAGCAGTTTATCGGGACTAGTTGAAGATACGCAGTATTTT. Protein product: CASSLSGLVEDTQYF.

This clonotype was seen at least ten times. The J gene is TRBJ2-3, the V gene TRBV7-8; perhaps TRBD1 as D (6 bases). The CDR3 loop spans 16 amino acids. In germline, CDR1 is SGHVS, CDR2 FQNEAQ. Trimming left V 5 bases short and J 3 bases short, with 18 bases between. DNA of the CDR3: TGTGCCAGCAGCGTAGACGGTTGGCAGGGGACAGATACGCAGTATTTT. It specifies CASSVDGWQGTDTQYF.

This clonotype appeared many times. The chain employs TRBV29-1 and TRBJ2-5; D is perhaps TRBD1 (6 bases). V lost 7 bases to trimming and J lost 1 base, with 10 bases between them. Germline V gene sequence: CDR1 SQVTM, CDR2 ANQGSEA. This CDR3 is built from 12 residues. CDR3 residues: CSGSRGQETQYF. The CDR3 DNA reads as TGCAGCGGGAGCAGGGGCCAAGAGACCCAGTACTTC.

In its sample, this clonotype was seen many times. The rearrangement uses TRBV7-3 and TRBJ2-1, with 9 bases that match TRBD2. CDR1 is SGHTA, CDR2 FQGTGA, per germline. After removal of 5 bases from V and 3 bases from J, the junction contained 5 bases not matched to a gene. CDR3 length: 15 amino acids. The DNA of the CDR3 is TGTGCCAGCAGCCAGACTAGCGGTAACTACAATGAGCAGTTCTTC. Residues: CASSQTSGNYNEQFF.

This clonotype was seen many times. V is TRBV14 and J is TRBJ2-5; no firm D call. This CDR3 contains 13 residues. The ends were cut back, 4 bases at V and 1 base at J, with 7 bases in the middle. The germline V gene encodes CDR1 SGHDN and CDR2 FVKESK. In nucleotides, the CDR3 is TGTGCCAGCAGCCTACATAGCCAAGAGACCCAGTACTTC. It translates to CASSLHSQETQYF.

This clonotype was counted many times. The V and J genes are TRBV15 and TRBJ2-3, with a possible D match to TRBD1 (6 bases). V was cut by 0 bases and J by 2 bases, with 12 bases left in between. Germline lookup yields CDR1 LNHNV and CDR2 YYDKDF (reference sequence). The CDR3 consists of 16 residues. The CDR3 is CATSRDGGGNTDTQYF. For the CDR3, the DNA is TGTGCCACCAGCAGAGATGGTGGGGGCAACACAGATACGCAGTATTTT.

The V gene is TRBV29-1, the J gene TRBJ2-3, with D tentatively TRBD1 (5 bases). The CDR3 is 14 residues long. Germline V gene sequence: CDR1 SQVTM, CDR2 ANQGSEA. V dropped 4 bases and J dropped 6 bases, with 17 bases sitting between them. The CDR3 sequence: CSVGAGSRSDTQYF. The DNA for the CDR3 is TGCAGCGTTGGGGCAGGGTCCCGTTCGGATACGCAGTATTTT.

Regarding this clonotype: With a much larger clone just one base away, this may be a read error. The CDR3 is CACSQAYFSGSTDTQYF. CDR3 sequence (DNA): TGTGCCTGCAGCCAAGCCTACTTTAGCGGGAGCACAGATACGCAGTATTTT. The chain uses TRBV3-1 and TRBJ2-3; the match to TRBD2 covers 7 bases. This CDR3 has 17 residues. Germline V CDR1 and CDR2: LGHDT, YNNKEL (reference sequence).

There are a few counts of this clonotype. The J gene is TRBJ2-5, the V gene TRBV12-3 or TRBV12-4; a weak D match, TRBD2 (6 bases). The CDR3 has 14 amino acids. With 3 bases removed from V and 4 bases from J, the gap between germline ends came to 12 bases. This chain's CDR3 is CASSFEDGGETQYF. DNA for the CDR3: TGTGCCAGCAGTTTTGAAGACGGGGGAGAGACCCAGTACTTC.

There are many counts of this clonotype. J is TRBJ2-5 and V is TRBV5-1, with unresolved D. Trimming removed 4 bases at V and 0 bases at J, with 13 bases between. Germline V gives CDR1 SGHRS, CDR2 YFSETQ. There are 15 residues in the CDR3. CDR3 loop: CASSPTIQYQETQYF. CDR3 bases: TGCGCCAGCAGCCCCACAATCCAATACCAAGAGACCCAGTACTTC.

This clonotype was detected many times. In DNA form, the CDR3 reads TGCAGTGCTAGACCTCGGACTAGCTGGTATGAGCAGTTCTTC. Encoded protein: CSARPRTSWYEQFF. This chain uses TRBV20-1 with TRBJ2-1, with TRBD2 matching 8 bases. The V segment lost 2 bases and the J segment 8 bases; nucleotides outside the gene matches: 8. Germline V CDR1 and CDR2: DFQATT, SNEGSKA (reference sequence). CDR3 length: 14 residues.

This clonotype was detected many times. At one end, the junction sequence differs from germline, possibly due to a read error. V and J are TRBV4-3 and TRBJ1-5; unclear D gene. The CDR3 contains 16 residues. Germline V gives CDR1 LGHNA, CDR2 YSLEER. The CDR3 is CASSQDWAVSNQPQHF. As DNA, the CDR3 is TGTGCCAGCAGCCAAGATTGGGCAGTTAGCAATCAGCCCCAGCATTTT.

The V gene is TRBV5-1, the J gene TRBJ2-4; D is possibly TRBD1 (6 bases). Deletions cut 0 bases from V and 8 bases from J, with 9 bases between. The CDR3 loop spans 13 amino acids. Per germline, CDR1 SGHRS and CDR2 YFSETQ. CDR3 amino acids: CASSLGQEDIQYF. The DNA of the CDR3 is TGCGCCAGCAGCTTGGGACAGGAAGACATTCAGTACTTC.

In the case of this clonotype: This clone may be a read error of a much larger clone one base away. The chain carries TRBV5-4 and TRBJ2-1; a possible D gene is TRBD1 (6 bases). Trimming stripped 0 bases from V and 10 bases from J, with 14 bases between. This CDR3 contains 14 residues. Germline CDR1 reads SGHNT; CDR2 reads YYREEE (reference sequence). The CDR3 sequence: CASSLGGRGYEQFF. DNA for the CDR3: TGTGCCAGCAGCTTGGGGGGCAGGGGCTACGAGCAGTTCTTC.

This clonotype has ten or more counts. The genes are TRBV27 and TRBJ2-5, with TRBD2 matching over 8 bases. V lost 6 bases and J lost 5; bases outside the gene matches: 8. CDR3 length: 14 amino acids. The germline V gene has CDR1 MNHEY and CDR2 SMNVEV (reference sequence). CDR3 sequence: CASRGAGAGETQYF. In DNA, the CDR3 is TGTGCCAGCAGAGGAGCGGGGGCGGGGGAGACCCAGTACTTC.

This clonotype was seen ten or more times. The chain couples TRBV7-9 to TRBJ2-7; no clear D gene. The CDR3 is 15 amino acids. Per the germline V gene, CDR1 is SEHNR and CDR2 is FQNEAQ (reference sequence). Between the trimmed V and J ends, which lost 5 bases and 3 bases, there was a span of 17 bases. The CDR3 loop reads CASSPGVLRFYEQYF. CDR3 coding DNA: TGTGCCAGCAGCCCCGGTGTACTCAGATTCTACGAGCAGTACTTC. Supplemented by reference TRBV7-9 and TRBJ2-7, the full variable domain reads DTGVSQNPRHKITKRGQNVTFRCDPISEHNRLYWYRQTLGQGPEFLTYFQNEAQLEKSRLLSDRFSAERPKGSFSTLEIQRTEQGDSAMYLCASSPGVLRFYEQYFGPGTRLTVT.

This chain uses TRBV7-2 with TRBJ2-1, with D hard to call. The germline CDR1 and CDR2 sequences are SGHTA and FQGNSA. This CDR3 has 15 amino acids. The V and J ends lost 3 bases and 5 bases respectively, with 14 bases between them. The CDR3 DNA is TGTGCCAGCAGCTTCGGACCAGCTGGGGACAATGAGCAGTTCTTC. It encodes CASSFGPAGDNEQFF.

This clonotype was seen a few times. The CDR3 protein is CASSQRLAGISPGELFF. DNA for the CDR3: TGCGCCAGCAGCCAAAGACTAGCGGGAATATCCCCCGGGGAGCTGTTTTTT. The chain has TRBV4-1 and TRBJ2-2, with 11 bases matching TRBD2. The CDR3 length is 17 residues. Germline values: CDR1 MGHRA, CDR2 YSYEKL. Trimming cost V 2 bases and J 6 bases; bases outside gene matches: 8.

Comments on this clonotype: This may stem from a read error, because a much larger clone lies one nucleotide away. The rearrangement joins TRBV2 to TRBJ2-5; the match to TRBD1 covers 9 bases. Per germline, CDR1 SNHLY and CDR2 FYNNEI. This CDR3 has 15 amino acids. CDR3 coding DNA: TGTGCCAGCAGCGGGGATACAGGGGGCGCCGAGATCCAGTACTTC. This translates into CASSGDTGGAEIQYF. Complete variable domain (other parts from reference TRBV2 and TRBJ2-5): EPEVTQTPSHQVTQMGQEVILRCVPISNHLYFYWYRQILGQKVEFLVSFYNNEISEKSEIFDDQFSVERPDGSNFTLKIRSTKLEDSAMYFCASSGDTGGAEIQYFGPGTRLLVL.

This chain joins TRBV10-3 and TRBJ1-5; D may be TRBD1 (5 bases). CDR3 length: 16 residues. Trimming stripped 2 bases from V and 1 base from J, with 12 bases between. Germline V lookup: CDR1 ENHRY, CDR2 SYGVKD. CDR3 in DNA: TGTGCCATCAGTGAGGGGGACGTGAGGAGCAATCAGCCCCAGCATTTT. Translated, it gives CAISEGDVRSNQPQHF.